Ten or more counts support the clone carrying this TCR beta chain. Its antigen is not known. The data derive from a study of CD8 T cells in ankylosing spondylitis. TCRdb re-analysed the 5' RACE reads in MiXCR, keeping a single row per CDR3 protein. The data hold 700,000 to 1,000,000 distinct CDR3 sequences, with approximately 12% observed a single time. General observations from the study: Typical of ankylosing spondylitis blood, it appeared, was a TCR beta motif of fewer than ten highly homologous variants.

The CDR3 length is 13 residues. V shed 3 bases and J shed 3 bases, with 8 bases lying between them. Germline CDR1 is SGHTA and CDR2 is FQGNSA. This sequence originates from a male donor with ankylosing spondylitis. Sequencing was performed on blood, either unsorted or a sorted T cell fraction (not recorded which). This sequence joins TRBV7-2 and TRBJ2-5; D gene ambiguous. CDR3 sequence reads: CASSFGRKETQYF. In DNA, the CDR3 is TGTGCCAGCAGCTTTGGACGTAAAGAGACCCAGTACTTC. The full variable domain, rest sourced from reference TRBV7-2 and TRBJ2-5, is GAGVSQSPSNKVTEKGKDVELRCDPISGHTALYWYRQSLGQGLEFLIYFQGNSAPDKSGLPSDRFSAERTGGSVSTLTIQRTQQEDSAVYLCASSFGRKETQYFGPGTRLLVL.